Included here is one TCR beta chain sequence, with context. Its antigen remains unidentified. The authors loaded about 0.2 ug DNA, some 32,000 T cell genomes, into sorted-subset replicate PCRs. Generated by immunoSEQ multiplex PCR, the TCRdb table keeps only in-frame clones and is missing some. The data contain roughly 2.5 million clones, around nine tenths of them singletons. The data derive from a study of shared clonotypes between healthy human individuals. The study's findings and limits: Larger richness was generally estimated for naive than memory subsets.

All participating donors were Caucasian adults from Nashville, Tennessee. From CD4+ cells came CD45RA+ naive and CD45RA-negative memory subsets. This CDR3 spans 15 amino acids. CDR1 is SQVTM, CDR2 ANQGSEA, per germline. Trimming took off 8 bases at V and 12 bases at J, with 32 bases between the two ends. V gene TRBV29-1 combines with J gene TRBJ2-7; possible D gene TRBD2, 6 bases. The TCR comes from a man younger than 35 in good health. The sample consisted of naive CD4+ T cells sorted from blood. Described subset: CD45RA+ positively selected. CDR3 in amino acids: CSHPADPGAPYPWYF. Here the CDR3 DNA reads TGCAGCCACCCGGCGGATCCGGGAGCCCCATACCCGTGGTACTTC.